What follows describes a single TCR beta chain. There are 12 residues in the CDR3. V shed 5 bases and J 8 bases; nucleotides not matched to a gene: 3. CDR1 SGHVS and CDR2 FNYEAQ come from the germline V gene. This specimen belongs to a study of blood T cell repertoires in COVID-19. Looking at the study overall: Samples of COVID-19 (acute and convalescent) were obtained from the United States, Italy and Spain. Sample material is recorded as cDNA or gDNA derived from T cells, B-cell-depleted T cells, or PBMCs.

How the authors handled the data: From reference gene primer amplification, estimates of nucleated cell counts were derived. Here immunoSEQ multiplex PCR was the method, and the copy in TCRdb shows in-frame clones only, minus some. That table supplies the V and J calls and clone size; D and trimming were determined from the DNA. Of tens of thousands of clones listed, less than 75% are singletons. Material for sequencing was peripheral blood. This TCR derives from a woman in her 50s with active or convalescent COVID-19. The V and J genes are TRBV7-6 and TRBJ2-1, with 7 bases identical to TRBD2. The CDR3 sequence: CASSPRGDEQFF. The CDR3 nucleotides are TGTGCCAGCAGCCCTCGGGGGGATGAGCAGTTCTTC.